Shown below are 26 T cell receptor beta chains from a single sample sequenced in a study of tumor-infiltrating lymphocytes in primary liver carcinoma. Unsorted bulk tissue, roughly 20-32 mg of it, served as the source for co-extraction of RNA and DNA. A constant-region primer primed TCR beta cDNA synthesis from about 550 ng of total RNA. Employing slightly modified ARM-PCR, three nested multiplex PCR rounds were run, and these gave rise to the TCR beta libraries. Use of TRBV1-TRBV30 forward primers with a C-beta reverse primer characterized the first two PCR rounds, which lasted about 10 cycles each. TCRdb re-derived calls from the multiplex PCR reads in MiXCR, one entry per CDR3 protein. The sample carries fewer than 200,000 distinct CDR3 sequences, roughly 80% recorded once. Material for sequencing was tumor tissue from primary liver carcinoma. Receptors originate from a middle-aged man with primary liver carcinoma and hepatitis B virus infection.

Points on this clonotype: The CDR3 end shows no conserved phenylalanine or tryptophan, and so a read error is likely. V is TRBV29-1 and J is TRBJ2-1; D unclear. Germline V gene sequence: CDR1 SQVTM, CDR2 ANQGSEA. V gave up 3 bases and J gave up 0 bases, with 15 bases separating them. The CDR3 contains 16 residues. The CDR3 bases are TGCAGCGTTGATATTCTGGACGCCAGCTCCTACAATGAGCAGTTCTTA. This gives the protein CSVDILDASSYNEQFL.

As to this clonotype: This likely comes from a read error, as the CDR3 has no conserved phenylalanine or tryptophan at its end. The CDR3 DNA reads as TGTGCCAGCAGTTCACAGGGGCACAGGGGGCAAGAGACCCAGTACTAC. Its translation is CASSSQGHRGQETQYY. This rearrangement joins TRBV6-5 to TRBJ2-5; the match to TRBD1 covers 8 bases. Looked up from germline, CDR1 is MNHEY and CDR2 is SVGAGI. Germline trimming cut 4 bases from V and 2 bases from J; bases unmatched to any gene: 9. This CDR3 contains 16 residues.

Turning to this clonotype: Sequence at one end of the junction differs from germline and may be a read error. The CDR3 loop is CDSSLDTSASAKNIQYF. The CDR3 nucleotides read TGTGACAGCAGCTTAGATACTAGCGCGAGTGCCAAAAACATTCAGTACTTC. V and J are TRBV11-2 and TRBJ2-4; TRBD2 matches 7 bases. From germline, CDR1 is SGHAT and CDR2 FQNNGV. The CDR3 loop spans 17 amino acids.

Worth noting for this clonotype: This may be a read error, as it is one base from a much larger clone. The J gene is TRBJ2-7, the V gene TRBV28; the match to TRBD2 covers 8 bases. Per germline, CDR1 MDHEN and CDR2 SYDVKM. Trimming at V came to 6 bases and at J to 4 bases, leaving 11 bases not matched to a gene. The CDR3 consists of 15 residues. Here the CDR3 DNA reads TGTGCCAGCAGCCTAACTATCGGGAGGGCGTACGAGCAGTACTTC. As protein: CASSLTIGRAYEQYF.

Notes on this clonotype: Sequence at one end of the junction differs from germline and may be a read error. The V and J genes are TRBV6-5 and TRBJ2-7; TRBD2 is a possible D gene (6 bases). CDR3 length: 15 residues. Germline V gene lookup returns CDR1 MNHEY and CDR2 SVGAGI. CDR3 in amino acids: CTSCWTIGSSYEQYF. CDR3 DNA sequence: TGTACCAGCTGTTGGACTATCGGGAGCTCCTACGAGCAGTACTTC.

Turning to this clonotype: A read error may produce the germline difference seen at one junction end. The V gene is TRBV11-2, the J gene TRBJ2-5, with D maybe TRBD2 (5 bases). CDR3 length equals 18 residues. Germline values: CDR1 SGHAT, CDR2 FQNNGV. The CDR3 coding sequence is TGTGCCAGCAGCCCTAGCTCAATCCAGAGTACTGGGCAGGAGACCAAGTACTTC. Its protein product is CASSPSSIQSTGQETKYF. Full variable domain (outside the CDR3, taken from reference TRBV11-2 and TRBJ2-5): EAGVAQSPRYKIIEKRQSVAFWCNPISGHATLYWYQQILGQGPKLLIQFQNNGVVDDSQLPKDRFSAERLKGVDSTLKIQPAKLEDSAVYLCASSPSSIQSTGQETKYFGPGTRLLVL.

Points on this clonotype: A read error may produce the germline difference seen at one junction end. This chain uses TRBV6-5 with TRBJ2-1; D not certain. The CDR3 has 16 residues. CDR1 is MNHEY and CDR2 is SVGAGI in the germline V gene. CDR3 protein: CASSSRAPVEYNEQLF. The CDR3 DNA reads TGTGCCAGCAGCTCACGGGCCCCCGTGGAGTACAATGAGCAGTTATTC.

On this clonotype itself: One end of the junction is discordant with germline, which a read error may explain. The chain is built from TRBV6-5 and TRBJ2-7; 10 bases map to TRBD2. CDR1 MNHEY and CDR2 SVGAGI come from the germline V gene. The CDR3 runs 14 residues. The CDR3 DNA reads TGTGCCAGCAGTACTTCAGCGGGAGGGGGTAAGCAGTGCTTC. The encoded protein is CASSTSAGGGKQCF.

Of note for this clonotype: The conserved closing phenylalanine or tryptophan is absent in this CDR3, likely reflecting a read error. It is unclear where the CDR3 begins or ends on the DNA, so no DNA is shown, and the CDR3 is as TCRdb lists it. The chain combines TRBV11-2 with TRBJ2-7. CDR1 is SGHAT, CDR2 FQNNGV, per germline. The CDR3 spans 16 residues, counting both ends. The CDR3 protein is CASSPVMGMGSYEQYY.

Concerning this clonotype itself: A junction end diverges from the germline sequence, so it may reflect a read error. The CDR3, as DNA: TGTACCAGCTCAGGACGGCTGTTAGCGGGACAAGAGACCCAGTACTTC. Residues: CTSSGRLLAGQETQYF. The chain is built from TRBV18 and TRBJ2-5; 8 positions match TRBD2. The CDR3 is 16 amino acids. Germline V gives CDR1 KGHSH, CDR2 LQKENI.

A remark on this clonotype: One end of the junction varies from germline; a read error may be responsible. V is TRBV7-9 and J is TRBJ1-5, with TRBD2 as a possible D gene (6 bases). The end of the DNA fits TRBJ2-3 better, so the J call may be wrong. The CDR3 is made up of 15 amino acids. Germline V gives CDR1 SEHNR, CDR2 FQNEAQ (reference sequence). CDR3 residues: CSSSRIGGGGQPQYF. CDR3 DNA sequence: TGTTCCAGCAGCCGCATCGGGGGAGGAGGTCAGCCCCAGTATTTT.

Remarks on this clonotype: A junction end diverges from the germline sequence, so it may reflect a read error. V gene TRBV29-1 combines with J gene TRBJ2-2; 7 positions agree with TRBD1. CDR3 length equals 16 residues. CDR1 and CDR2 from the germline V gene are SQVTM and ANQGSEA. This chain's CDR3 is CSVEGLDRVGTGELLF. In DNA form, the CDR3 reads TGCAGCGTTGAAGGATTAGACAGGGTGGGCACCGGGGAGCTGCTTTTT.

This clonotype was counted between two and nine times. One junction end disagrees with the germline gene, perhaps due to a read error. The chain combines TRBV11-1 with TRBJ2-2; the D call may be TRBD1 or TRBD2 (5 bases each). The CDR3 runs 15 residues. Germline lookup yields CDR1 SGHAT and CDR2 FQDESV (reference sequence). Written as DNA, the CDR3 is TGTGCCAGCAGTTATACAGGACCTTTCTCCCGGGAACTGTTTTTT. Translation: CASSYTGPFSRELFF. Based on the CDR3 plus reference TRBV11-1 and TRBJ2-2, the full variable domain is EAEVAQSPRYKITEKSQAVAFWCDPISGHATLYWYRQILGQGPELLVQFQDESVVDDSQLPKDRFSAERLKGVDSTLKIQPAELGDSAMYLCASSYTGPFSRELFFGEGSRLTVL.

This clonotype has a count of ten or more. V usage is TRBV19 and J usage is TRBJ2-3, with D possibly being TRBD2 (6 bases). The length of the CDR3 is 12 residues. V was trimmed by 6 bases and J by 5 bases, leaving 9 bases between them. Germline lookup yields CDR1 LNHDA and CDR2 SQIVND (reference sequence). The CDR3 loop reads CASRLSGDTQYF. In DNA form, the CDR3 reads TGTGCCAGTAGGCTTAGCGGAGATACGCAGTATTTT.

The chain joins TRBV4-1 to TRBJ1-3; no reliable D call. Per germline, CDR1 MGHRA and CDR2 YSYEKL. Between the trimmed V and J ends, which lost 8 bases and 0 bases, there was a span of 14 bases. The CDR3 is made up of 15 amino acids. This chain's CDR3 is CASLDIIASGNTIYF. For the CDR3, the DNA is TGCGCCAGCCTCGATATAATCGCCTCTGGAAACACCATATATTTT.

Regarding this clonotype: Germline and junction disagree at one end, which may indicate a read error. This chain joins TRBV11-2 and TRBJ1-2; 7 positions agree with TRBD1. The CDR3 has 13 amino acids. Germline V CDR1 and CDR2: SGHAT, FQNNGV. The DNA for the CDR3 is TGTGCCAGCAGCTTGGACAGGCACTATGGTTACGCCTTC. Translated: CASSLDRHYGYAF.

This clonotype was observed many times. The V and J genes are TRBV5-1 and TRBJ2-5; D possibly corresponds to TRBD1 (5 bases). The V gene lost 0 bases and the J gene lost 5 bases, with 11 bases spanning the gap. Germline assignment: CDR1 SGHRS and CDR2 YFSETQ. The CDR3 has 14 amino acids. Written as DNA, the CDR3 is TGCGCCAGCAGCTTGGGGTCAGGGTCGGAGACCCAGTACTTC. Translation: CASSLGSGSETQYF. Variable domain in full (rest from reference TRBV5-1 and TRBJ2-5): KAGVTQTPRYLIKTRGQQVTLSCSPISGHRSVSWYQQTPGQGLQFLFEYFSETQRNKGNFPGRFSGRQFSNSRSEMNVSTLELGDSALYLCASSLGSGSETQYFGPGTRLLVL.

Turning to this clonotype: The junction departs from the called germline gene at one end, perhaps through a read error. CDR3 in amino acids: CASSRSSRGGGASYGFTF. CDR3 DNA: TGTGCCAGCAGTCGATCGTCCAGGGGGGGGGGCGCGTCCTATGGCTTCACCTTC. The chain carries TRBV4-2 and TRBJ1-2, with 7 bases lining up with TRBD1. The CDR3 has 18 residues. Germline CDR1 reads LGHNA; CDR2 reads YNFKEQ.

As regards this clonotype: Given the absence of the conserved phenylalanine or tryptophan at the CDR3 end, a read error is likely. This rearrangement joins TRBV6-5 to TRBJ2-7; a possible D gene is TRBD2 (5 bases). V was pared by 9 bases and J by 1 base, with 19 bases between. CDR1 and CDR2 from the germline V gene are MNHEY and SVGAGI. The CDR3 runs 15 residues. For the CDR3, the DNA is TGTGCCAGTACCCGCCGGAGGCCGCCGTCCTACGAGCAGTACCTC. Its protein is CASTRRRPPSYEQYL.

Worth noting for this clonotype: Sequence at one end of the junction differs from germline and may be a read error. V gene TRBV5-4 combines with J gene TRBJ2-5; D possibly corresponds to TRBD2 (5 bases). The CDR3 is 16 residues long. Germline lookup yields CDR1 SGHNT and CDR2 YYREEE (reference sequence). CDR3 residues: CVSSFPGPGSLETQYF. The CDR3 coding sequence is TGTGTCAGCAGCTTCCCCGGCCCGGGAAGCCTAGAGACCCAGTACTTC.

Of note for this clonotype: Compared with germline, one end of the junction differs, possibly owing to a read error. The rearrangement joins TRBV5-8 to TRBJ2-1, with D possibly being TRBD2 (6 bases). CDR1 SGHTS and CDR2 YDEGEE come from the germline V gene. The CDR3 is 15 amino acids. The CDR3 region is CANSLSVMGGYEQLF. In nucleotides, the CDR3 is TGTGCCAACAGCCTCTCAGTAATGGGAGGCTATGAGCAGTTATTC.

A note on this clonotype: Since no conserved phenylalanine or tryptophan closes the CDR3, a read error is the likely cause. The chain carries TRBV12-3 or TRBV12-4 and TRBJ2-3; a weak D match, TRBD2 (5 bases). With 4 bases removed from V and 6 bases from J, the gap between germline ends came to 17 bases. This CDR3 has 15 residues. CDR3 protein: CASSSDWTVADTQYY. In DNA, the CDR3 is TGTGCCAGCAGTTCCGACTGGACTGTTGCGGATACGCAGTATTAT.

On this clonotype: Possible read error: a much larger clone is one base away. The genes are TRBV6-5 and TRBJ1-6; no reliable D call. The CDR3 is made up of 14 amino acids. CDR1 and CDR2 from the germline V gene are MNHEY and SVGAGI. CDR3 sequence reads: CASSYTVCNSLLHF. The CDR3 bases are TGTGCCAGCAGTTATACGGTCTGTAATTCACTCCTCCACTTT.

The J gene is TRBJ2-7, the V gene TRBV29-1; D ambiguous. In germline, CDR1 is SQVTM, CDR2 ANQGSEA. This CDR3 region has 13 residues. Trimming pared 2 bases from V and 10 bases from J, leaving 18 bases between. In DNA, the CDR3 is TGCAGCGTTGAACCGTCAGGATCCTTCGATCAGTACTTC. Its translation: CSVEPSGSFDQYF.

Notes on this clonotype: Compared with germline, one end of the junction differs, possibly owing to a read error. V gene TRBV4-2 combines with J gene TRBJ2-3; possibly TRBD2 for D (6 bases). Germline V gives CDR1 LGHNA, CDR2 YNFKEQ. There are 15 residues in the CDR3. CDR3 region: CASSPKAGLTDTQYF. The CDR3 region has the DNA TGTGCCAGCAGCCCTAAGGCGGGACTCACAGATACGCAATATTTT.

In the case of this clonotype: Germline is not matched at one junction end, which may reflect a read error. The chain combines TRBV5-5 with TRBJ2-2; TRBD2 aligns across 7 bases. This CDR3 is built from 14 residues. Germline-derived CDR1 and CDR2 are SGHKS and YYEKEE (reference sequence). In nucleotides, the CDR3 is TGTGCCAGCAGCTTGGGCGGAGGGAGCGGGAAGCTGGTTTTT. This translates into CASSLGGGSGKLVF.